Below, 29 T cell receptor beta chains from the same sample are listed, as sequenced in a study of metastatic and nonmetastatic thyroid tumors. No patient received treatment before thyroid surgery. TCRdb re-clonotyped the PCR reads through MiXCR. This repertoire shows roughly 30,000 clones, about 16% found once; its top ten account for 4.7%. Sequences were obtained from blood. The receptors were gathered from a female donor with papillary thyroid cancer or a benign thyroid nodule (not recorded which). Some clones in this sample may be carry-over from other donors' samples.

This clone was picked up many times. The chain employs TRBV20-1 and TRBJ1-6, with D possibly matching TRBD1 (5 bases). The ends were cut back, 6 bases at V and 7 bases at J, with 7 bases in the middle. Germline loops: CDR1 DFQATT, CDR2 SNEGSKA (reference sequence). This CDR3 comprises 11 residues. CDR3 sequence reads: CSAHRNSPLHF. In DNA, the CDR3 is TGCAGTGCCCACAGGAATTCACCCCTCCACTTT.

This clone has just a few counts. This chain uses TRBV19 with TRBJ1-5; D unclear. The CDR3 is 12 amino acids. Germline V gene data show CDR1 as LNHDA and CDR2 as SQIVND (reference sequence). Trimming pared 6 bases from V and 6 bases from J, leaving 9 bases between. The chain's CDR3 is CASRLQFQPQHF. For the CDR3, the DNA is TGTGCCAGTAGATTACAGTTTCAGCCCCAGCATTTT.

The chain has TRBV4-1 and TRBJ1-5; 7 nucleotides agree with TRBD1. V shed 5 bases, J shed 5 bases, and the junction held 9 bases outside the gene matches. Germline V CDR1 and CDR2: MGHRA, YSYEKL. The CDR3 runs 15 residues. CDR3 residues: CASSRGQEGHQPQHF. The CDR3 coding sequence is TGCGCCAGCAGCAGAGGACAGGAGGGGCATCAGCCCCAGCATTTT.

The CDR3 reads CASSRGDQPQHF. CDR3 DNA sequence: TGCGCCAGCAGCAGGGGGGATCAGCCCCAGCATTTT. The V gene is TRBV4-1, the J gene TRBJ1-5; possible D gene TRBD1, 6 bases. V was clipped by 5 bases and J by 5 bases, with 7 bases between them. The CDR3 totals 12 residues. Germline CDR1 MGHRA, CDR2 YSYEKL.

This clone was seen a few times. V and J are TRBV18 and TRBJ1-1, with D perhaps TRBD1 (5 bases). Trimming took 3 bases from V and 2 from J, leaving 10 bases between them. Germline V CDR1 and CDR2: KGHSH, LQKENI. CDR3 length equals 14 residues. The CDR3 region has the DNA TGTGCCAGCTCACCGTCGGGGGGAAACACTGAAGCTTTCTTT. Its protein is CASSPSGGNTEAFF. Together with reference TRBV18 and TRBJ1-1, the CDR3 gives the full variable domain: NAGVMQNPRHLVRRRGQEARLRCSPMKGHSHVYWYRQLPEEGLKFMVYLQKENIIDESGMPKERFSAEFPKEGPSILRIQQVVRGDSAAYFCASSPSGGNTEAFFGQGTRLTVV.

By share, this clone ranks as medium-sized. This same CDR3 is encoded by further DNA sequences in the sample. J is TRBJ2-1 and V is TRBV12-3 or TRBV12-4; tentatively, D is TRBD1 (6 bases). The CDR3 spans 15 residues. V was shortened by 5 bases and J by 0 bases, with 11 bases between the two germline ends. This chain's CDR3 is CASSHRVGSYNEQFF. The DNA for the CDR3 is TGTGCCAGCAGTCACAGGGTGGGCTCCTACAATGAGCAGTTCTTC.

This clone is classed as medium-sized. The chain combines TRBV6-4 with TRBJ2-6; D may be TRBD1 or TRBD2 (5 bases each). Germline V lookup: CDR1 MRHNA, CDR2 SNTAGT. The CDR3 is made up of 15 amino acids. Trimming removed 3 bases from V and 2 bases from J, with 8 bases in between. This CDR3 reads CASSERGAGANVLTF. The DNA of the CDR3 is TGTGCCAGCAGTGAAAGGGGAGCTGGGGCCAACGTCCTGACTTTC.

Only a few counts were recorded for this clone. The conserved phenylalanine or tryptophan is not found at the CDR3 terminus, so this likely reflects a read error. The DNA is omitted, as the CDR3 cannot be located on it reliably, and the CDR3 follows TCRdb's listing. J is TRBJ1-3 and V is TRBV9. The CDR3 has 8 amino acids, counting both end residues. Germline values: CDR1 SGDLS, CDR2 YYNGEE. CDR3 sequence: CASSVEHV.

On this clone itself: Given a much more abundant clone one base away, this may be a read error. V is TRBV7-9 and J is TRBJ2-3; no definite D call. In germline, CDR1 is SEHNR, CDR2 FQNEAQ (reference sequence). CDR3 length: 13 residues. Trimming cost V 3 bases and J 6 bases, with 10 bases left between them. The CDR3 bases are TGTGCCAGCAGCTTTGGGGTCGATGATACGCAGTATTTT. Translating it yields CASSFGVDDTQYF.

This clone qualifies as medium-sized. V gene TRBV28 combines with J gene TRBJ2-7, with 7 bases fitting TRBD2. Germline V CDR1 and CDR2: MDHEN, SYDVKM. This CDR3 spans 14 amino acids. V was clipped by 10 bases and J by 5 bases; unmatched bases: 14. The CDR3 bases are TGTGCCACCGGTACGGAGCGGGATCACGACGAGCAGTACTTC. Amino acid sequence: CATGTERDHDEQYF.

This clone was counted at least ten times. In DNA, the CDR3 is TGCAGCGTTAAGGGGGACGGCGGGAGTCTGTCCTACAATGAGCAGTTCTTC. This codes for CSVKGDGGSLSYNEQFF. The V gene is TRBV29-1, the J gene TRBJ2-1; D may be TRBD2 (7 bases). The germline V gene encodes CDR1 SQVTM and CDR2 ANQGSEA. Trimming took 5 bases from V and 1 from J, leaving 21 bases between them. The CDR3 extends over 17 amino acids.

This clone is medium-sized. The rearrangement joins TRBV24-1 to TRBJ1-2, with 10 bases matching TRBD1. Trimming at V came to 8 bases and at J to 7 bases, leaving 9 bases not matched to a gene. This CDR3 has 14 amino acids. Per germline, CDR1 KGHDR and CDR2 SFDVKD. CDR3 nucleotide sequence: TGTGCCACCAATCCGACAGGGGGCATGGGTGGCTACACCTTC. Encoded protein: CATNPTGGMGGYTF.

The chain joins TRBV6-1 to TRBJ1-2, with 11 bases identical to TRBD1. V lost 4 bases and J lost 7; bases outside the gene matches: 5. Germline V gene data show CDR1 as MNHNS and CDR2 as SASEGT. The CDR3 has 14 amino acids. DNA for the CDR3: TGTGCCAGCAGTGTTTGGACAGGGGGCGGTGGCTACACCTTC. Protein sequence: CASSVWTGGGGYTF.

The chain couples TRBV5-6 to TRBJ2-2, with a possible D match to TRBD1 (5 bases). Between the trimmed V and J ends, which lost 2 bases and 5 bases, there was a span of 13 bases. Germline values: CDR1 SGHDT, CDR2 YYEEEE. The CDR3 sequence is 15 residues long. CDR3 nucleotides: TGTGCCAGCAGCTTAGGGGTTAGCCGGACCGGGGAGCTGTTTTTT. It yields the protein CASSLGVSRTGELFF.

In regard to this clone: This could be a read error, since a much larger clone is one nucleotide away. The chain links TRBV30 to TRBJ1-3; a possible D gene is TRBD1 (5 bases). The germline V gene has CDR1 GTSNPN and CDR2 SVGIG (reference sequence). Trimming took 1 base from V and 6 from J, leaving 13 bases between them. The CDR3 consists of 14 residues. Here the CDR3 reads CAWSGTTQVNTIYF. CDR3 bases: TGTGCCTGGAGTGGAACCACACAGGTAAACACCATATATTTT.

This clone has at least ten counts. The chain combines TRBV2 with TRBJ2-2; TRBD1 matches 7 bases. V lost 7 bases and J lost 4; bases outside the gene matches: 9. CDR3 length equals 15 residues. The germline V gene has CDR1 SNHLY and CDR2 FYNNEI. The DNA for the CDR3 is TGTGCCAGCATGATAGAGGACAGGACCACCGGGGAGCTGTTTTTT. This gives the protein CASMIEDRTTGELFF.

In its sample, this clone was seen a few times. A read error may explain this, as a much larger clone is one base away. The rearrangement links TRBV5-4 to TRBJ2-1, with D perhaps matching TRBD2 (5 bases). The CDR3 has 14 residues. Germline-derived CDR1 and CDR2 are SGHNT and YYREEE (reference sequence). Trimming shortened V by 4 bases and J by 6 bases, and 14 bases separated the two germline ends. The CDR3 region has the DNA TGTGCCAGCAGCCCTTTGATAGCGAGCAATGAGCAGTTCTTC. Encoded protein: CASSPLIASNEQFF.

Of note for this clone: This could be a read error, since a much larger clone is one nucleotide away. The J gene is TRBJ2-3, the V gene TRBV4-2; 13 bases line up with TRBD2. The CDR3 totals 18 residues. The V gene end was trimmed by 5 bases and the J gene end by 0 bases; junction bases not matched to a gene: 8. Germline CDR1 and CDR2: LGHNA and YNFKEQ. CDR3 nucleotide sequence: TGTGCCAGCAGCAGAACTAGCGGGGGGGCTGCAAGCACAGATACGCAGTATTTT. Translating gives CASSRTSGGAASTDTQYF.

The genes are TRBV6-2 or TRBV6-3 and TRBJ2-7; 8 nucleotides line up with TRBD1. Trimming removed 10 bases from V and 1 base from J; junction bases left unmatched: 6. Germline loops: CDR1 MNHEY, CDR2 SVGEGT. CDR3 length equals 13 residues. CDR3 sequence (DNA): TGTGCCACCCGGACAGGGAATTCCTACGAGCAGTACTTC. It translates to CATRTGNSYEQYF.

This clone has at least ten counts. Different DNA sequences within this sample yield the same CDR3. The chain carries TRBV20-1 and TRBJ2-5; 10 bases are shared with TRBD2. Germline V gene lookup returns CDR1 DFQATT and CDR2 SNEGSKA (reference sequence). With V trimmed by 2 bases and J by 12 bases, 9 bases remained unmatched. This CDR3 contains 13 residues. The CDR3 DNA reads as TGCAGTGCTAGATCCCTAGCGGGGGCCCGGGAGTACTTC. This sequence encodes CSARSLAGAREYF.

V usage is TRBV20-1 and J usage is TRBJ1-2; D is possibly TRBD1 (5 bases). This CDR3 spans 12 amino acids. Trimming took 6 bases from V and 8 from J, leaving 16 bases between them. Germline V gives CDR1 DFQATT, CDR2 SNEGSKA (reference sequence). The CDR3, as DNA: TGCAGTGCCGAAACCCGGGGGAGAGGCTACACCTTC. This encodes CSAETRGRGYTF.

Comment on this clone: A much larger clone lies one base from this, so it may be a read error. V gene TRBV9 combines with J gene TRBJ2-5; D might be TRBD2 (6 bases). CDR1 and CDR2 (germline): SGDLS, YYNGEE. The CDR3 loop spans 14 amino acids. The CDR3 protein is CSSSVRDFKETQYF. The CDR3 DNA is TGTTCCAGCAGCGTAAGGGACTTCAAAGAGACCCAGTACTTC.

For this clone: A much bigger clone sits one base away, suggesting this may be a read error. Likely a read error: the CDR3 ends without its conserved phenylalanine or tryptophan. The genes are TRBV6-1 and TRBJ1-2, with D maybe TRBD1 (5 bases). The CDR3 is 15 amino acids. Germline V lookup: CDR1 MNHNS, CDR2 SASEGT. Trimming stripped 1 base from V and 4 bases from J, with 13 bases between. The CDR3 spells CASSEVSKGIYGYTI. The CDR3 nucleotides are TGTGCCAGCAGTGAAGTTTCAAAGGGGATCTATGGCTACACCATC.

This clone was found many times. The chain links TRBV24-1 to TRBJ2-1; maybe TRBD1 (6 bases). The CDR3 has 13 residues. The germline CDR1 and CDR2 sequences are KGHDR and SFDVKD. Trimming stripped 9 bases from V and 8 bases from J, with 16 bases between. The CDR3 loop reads CATGRGGAYEQFF. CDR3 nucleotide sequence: TGTGCCACCGGAAGAGGGGGTGCTTATGAGCAGTTCTTC.

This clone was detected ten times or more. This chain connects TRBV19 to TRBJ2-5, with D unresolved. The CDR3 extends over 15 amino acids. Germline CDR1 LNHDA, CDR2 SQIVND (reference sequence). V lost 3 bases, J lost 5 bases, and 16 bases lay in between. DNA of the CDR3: TGTGCCAGTAGTATCGCCGTCCAAATTATGGAGACCCAGTACTTC. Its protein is CASSIAVQIMETQYF.

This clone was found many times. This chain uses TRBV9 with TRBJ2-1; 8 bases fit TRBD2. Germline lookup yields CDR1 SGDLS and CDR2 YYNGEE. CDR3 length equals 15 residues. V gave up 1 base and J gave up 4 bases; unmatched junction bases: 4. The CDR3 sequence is CASSVRAGGYNEQFF. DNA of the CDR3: TGTGCCAGCAGCGTAAGGGCGGGGGGATACAATGAGCAGTTCTTC.

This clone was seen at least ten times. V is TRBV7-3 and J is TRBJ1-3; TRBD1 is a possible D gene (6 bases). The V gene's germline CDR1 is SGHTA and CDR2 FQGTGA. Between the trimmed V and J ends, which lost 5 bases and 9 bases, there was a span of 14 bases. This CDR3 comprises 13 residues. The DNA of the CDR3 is TGTGCCAGCAGCATCGAAGGGGGAGGCACCATATATTTT. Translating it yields CASSIEGGGTIYF.

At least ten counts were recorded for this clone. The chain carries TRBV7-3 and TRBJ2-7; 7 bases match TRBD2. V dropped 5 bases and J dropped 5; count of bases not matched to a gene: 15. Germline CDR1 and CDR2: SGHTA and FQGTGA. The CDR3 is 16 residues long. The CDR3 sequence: CASSRSAAGASHEQYF. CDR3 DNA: TGTGCCAGCAGCCGTTCGGCGGCGGGAGCTTCCCACGAGCAGTACTTC.

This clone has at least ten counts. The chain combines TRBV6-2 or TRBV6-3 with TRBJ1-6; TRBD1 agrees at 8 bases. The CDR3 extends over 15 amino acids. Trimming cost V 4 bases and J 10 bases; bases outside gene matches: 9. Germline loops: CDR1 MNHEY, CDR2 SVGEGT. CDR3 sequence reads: CASSSSDRESSPLHF. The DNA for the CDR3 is TGTGCCAGCAGTTCCTCGGACAGGGAGAGCTCACCCCTCCACTTT.